This T cell receptor (beta chain) stems from a study of T-cell reconstitution after alpha-beta-depleted transplantation in children. This clonotype showed up just a few times. Unique molecular identifiers were used in preparing the TCRbeta library. Using its own MiXCR run on the PCR reads, TCRdb lists one record per CDR3 protein. The data hold around 450,000 distinct CDR3 sequences, with about 16% observed a single time. The V segment lost 7 bases and the J segment 0 bases; nucleotides outside the gene matches: 8. The CDR3 extends over 16 amino acids. Germline CDR1 is SGHAT and CDR2 is FQNNGV. The source material was PBMCs, mostly from graft donor cells, sampled 360 days after TCRalphabeta/CD19-depleted stem cell transplant. This chain connects TRBV11-2 to TRBJ2-2; 7 bases agree with TRBD1. The clonotype comes from a boy under two years old who had a stem cell transplant for Wiskott-Aldrich syndrome, so the T cells may come from the graft donor. The CDR3 here is CASNYIDRANTGELFF. CDR3 DNA sequence: TGTGCCAGCAACTACATAGACAGGGCGAACACCGGGGAGCTGTTTTTT.